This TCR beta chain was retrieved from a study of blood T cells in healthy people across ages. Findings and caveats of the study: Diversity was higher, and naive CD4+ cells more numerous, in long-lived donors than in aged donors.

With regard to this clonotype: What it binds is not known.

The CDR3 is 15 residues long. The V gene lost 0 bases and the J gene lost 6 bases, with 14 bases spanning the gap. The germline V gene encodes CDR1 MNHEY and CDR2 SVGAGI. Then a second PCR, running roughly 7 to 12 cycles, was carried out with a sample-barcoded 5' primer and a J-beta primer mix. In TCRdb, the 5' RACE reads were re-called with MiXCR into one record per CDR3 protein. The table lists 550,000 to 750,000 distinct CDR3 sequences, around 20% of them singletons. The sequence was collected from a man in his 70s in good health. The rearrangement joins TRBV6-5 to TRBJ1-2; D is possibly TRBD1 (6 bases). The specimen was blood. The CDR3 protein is CASSYSTQGINGYTF. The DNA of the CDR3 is TGTGCCAGCAGTTACTCGACGCAGGGGATTAATGGCTACACCTTC.